The next 22 T cell receptor beta chains were all read from a single sample in a study of circulating tumor DNA in untreated peripheral T-cell lymphoma. The protocol was immunoSEQ multiplex PCR, while the TCRdb copy is restricted to in-frame clones and leaves out a portion. The sample consists of thousands of clones, 87% of them appearing once. The sequencing sample was made of cell-free DNA from blood serum. These TCRs come from a human donor with peripheral T-cell lymphoma.

The CDR3 loop is CASTLRGQGEAFF. The CDR3 nucleotides are TGTGCCAGCACTCTCAGGGGGCAGGGTGAAGCTTTCTTT. V gene TRBV19 combines with J gene TRBJ1-1, with 8 nucleotides matching TRBD1. CDR3 length: 13 residues. Germline CDR1 and CDR2: LNHDA and SQIVND (reference sequence). The trim removed 9 bases at V and 7 bases at J, leaving 10 bases unmatched.

V is TRBV18 and J is TRBJ1-2, with no clear D. The V gene lost 2 bases and the J gene lost 6 bases, with 10 bases spanning the gap. The CDR3 loop spans 13 amino acids. Germline V gene lookup returns CDR1 KGHSH and CDR2 LQKENI. Here the CDR3 reads CASSPNNGDGYTF. The CDR3 coding sequence is TGTGCCAGCTCACCAAATAACGGTGATGGCTACACCTTC.

This clone turned up a few times. J is TRBJ1-1 and V is TRBV21-1; the table's D call, TRBD1, has no DNA check behind it. TRBV21-1 is assigned pseudogene status. This CDR3 is 12 amino acids long. The chain's CDR3 is CASSNRDTEAFF. For the CDR3, the DNA is TGTGCCAGCAGCAACAGGGACACTGAAGCTTTCTTT.

The V and J genes are TRBV28 and TRBJ1-1, with 7 bases fitting TRBD1. Losses at the gene ends were 3 bases for V and 5 bases for J; bases not matched to a gene: 9. The CDR3 length is 15 residues. Germline CDR1 and CDR2: MDHEN and SYDVKM. The CDR3 is CASSLTGSETTEAFF. DNA for the CDR3: TGTGCCAGCAGTTTGACAGGGTCCGAAACAACTGAAGCTTTCTTT.

This sequence joins TRBV5-4 and TRBJ2-3; the D is unclear. The germline V gene encodes CDR1 SGHNT and CDR2 YYREEE (reference sequence). The CDR3 loop spans 17 amino acids. V was pared by 0 bases and J by 6 bases, with 20 bases between. CDR3 loop: CASSLEIRTLVGDTQYF. The CDR3 DNA follows: TGTGCCAGCAGCTTGGAGATCCGGACCTTAGTCGGCGATACGCAGTATTTT.

This clone was detected only a few times. The chain has TRBV5-1 and TRBJ1-4; the D is unclear. Germline V lookup: CDR1 SGHRS, CDR2 YFSETQ. Trimming pared 0 bases from V and 1 base from J, leaving 10 bases between. The CDR3 runs to 16 residues. CDR3 sequence: CASSLAGEGTNEKLFF. For the CDR3, the DNA is TGCGCCAGCAGCTTGGCCGGGGAGGGAACTAATGAAAAACTGTTTTTT.

The chain carries TRBV7-9 and TRBJ2-5; D is ambiguous. Germline loops: CDR1 SEHNR, CDR2 FQNEAQ (reference sequence). The CDR3 spans 15 residues. Between the trimmed V and J ends, which lost 3 bases and 3 bases, there was a span of 14 bases. The CDR3 loop is CASSFMGLEKETQYF. The CDR3 DNA reads TGTGCCAGCAGCTTCATGGGTCTCGAAAAAGAGACCCAGTACTTC.

The chain links TRBV7-9 to TRBJ2-7; 8 bases are a match to TRBD2. With V trimmed by 5 bases and J by 5 bases, 11 bases remained unmatched. Germline CDR1 and CDR2: SEHNR and FQNEAQ (reference sequence). CDR3 length: 15 residues. CDR3 in amino acids: CASSLGGVRLHEQYF. CDR3 nucleotides: TGTGCCAGCAGCCTCGGGGGGGTACGCCTCCACGAGCAGTACTTC.

This clone has more than one count but fewer than ten. The chain is built from TRBV4-1 and TRBJ1-2; no clear D gene. CDR1 is MGHRA, CDR2 YSYEKL, per germline. V gave up 1 base and J gave up 8 bases, with 11 bases separating them. This CDR3 has 13 residues. The CDR3 DNA sequence: TGCGCCAGCAGCCAAGGCTCCGGGGAAGGCTACACCTTC. Amino acids: CASSQGSGEGYTF.

The chain's CDR3 is CATSRGLTSGNTGELFF. DNA for the CDR3: TGTGCCACCAGCAGGGGCCTGACTAGCGGGAACACCGGGGAGCTGTTTTTT. The genes are TRBV15 and TRBJ2-2, with 9 bases matching TRBD2. With V trimmed by 3 bases and J by 1 base, 6 bases remained unmatched. Germline V CDR1 and CDR2: LNHNV, YYDKDF (reference sequence). The length of the CDR3 is 17 residues.

This clone was picked up a small number of times. V gene TRBV15 combines with J gene TRBJ1-2; 8 bases align to TRBD1. This CDR3 is built from 16 residues. Trimming at V came to 5 bases and at J to 5 bases, leaving 13 bases not matched to a gene. Germline CDR1 reads LNHNV; CDR2 reads YYDKDF (reference sequence). CDR3 residues: CATSPLGVQGGYGYTF. CDR3 sequence (DNA): TGTGCCACCAGCCCTCTCGGGGTACAGGGGGGGTATGGCTACACCTTC.

The chain links TRBV6-5 to TRBJ2-1; 12 bases line up with TRBD2. V was clipped by 0 bases and J by 6 bases; unmatched bases: 3. The CDR3 extends over 16 amino acids. Germline lookup yields CDR1 MNHEY and CDR2 SVGAGI. CDR3 in amino acids: CASSYSVTSGSNEQFF. The CDR3 coding sequence is TGTGCCAGCAGTTACTCGGTGACTAGCGGGAGCAATGAGCAGTTCTTC.

The chain recombines TRBV19 with TRBJ2-3; 9 bases are shared with TRBD2. This CDR3 has 16 amino acids. Per germline, CDR1 LNHDA and CDR2 SQIVND (reference sequence). V trimming: 5 bases; J trimming: 3 bases; junction bases outside the gene matches: 9. CDR3 DNA sequence: TGTGCCAGTAGTTCTGTTAGCGGGAGAGGGACAGATACGCAGTATTTT. Amino acids: CASSSVSGRGTDTQYF.

The rearrangement uses TRBV30 and TRBJ1-4; D gene uncertain. This CDR3 has 16 residues. With 2 bases removed from V and 0 bases from J, the gap between germline ends came to 13 bases. From germline, CDR1 is GTSNPN and CDR2 SVGIG (reference sequence). The CDR3 nucleotides are TGTGCCTGGAGTCGCGAAACAAGTGCAACTAATGAAAAACTGTTTTTT. This gives the protein CAWSRETSATNEKLFF.

V is TRBV6-1 and J is TRBJ2-5; 9 bases agree with TRBD1. CDR1 is MNHNS and CDR2 is SASEGT in the germline V gene. The CDR3 extends over 15 amino acids. J was trimmed by 1 base and V by 0 bases; bases with no gene match: 0. The CDR3 region is CASSEATGGQETQYF. The CDR3 DNA is TGTGCCAGCAGTGAAGCGACAGGGGGCCAAGAGACCCAGTACTTC.

The gene calls are TRBV19 and TRBJ2-2, with 7 bases that match TRBD2. Germline assignment: CDR1 LNHDA and CDR2 SQIVND (reference sequence). V was pared by 7 bases and J by 6 bases, with 11 bases of the junction left unmatched. The CDR3 runs to 15 residues. This CDR3 is CASTPGGGSAGELFF. The CDR3 region has the DNA TGTGCCAGTACCCCGGGGGGTGGAAGCGCCGGGGAGCTGTTTTTT.

DNA for the CDR3: TGTGCCACTAAACCGGGACTAGGAGGCCCTGGGGCCAACGTCCTGACTTTC. Protein sequence: CATKPGLGGPGANVLTF. The chain has TRBV19 and TRBJ2-6; 8 bases agree with TRBD2. Germline CDR1 is LNHDA and CDR2 is SQIVND (reference sequence). J lost 2 bases, V lost 10 bases, and 13 bases had no gene match. This CDR3 has 17 residues.

The chain combines TRBV11-2 with TRBJ1-2, with TRBD1 matching over 7 bases. The CDR3 has 17 amino acids. Germline V CDR1 and CDR2: SGHAT, FQNNGV. The V segment lost 5 bases and the J segment 5 bases; nucleotides outside the gene matches: 17. CDR3 sequence reads: CASSPEGATWSFYGYTF. The DNA for the CDR3 is TGTGCCAGCAGCCCCGAGGGGGCAACTTGGAGCTTTTATGGCTACACCTTC.

Here the CDR3 DNA reads TGTGCCAGCAGTGACTCAGAGACAGGGGGCGCAGATACGCAGTATTTT. Its translation: CASSDSETGGADTQYF. The chain uses TRBV6-4 and TRBJ2-3; 10 bases map to TRBD1. This CDR3 region has 16 residues. With 0 bases clipped from V and 4 bases from J, the junction kept 4 bases outside the gene matches. The V gene's germline CDR1 is MRHNA and CDR2 SNTAGT.

There are a few counts of this clone. This chain uses TRBV7-2 with TRBJ1-2; D is perhaps TRBD1 (5 bases). There are 16 residues in the CDR3. The V gene lost 1 base and the J gene lost 8 bases, with 20 bases spanning the gap. Germline CDR1 is SGHTA and CDR2 is FQGNSA. CDR3 in DNA: TGTGCCAGCAGCTTAGTGGGTAGCGGGGCAGGCGTCGGCTACACCTTC. This translates into CASSLVGSGAGVGYTF.

This clone has just a few counts. As DNA, the CDR3 is TGTGCCAGCAGCGTTAGAAGTTTAACTATCGAATACGAGCAGTACTTC. Protein product: CASSVRSLTIEYEQYF. The rearrangement joins TRBV9 to TRBJ2-7; D uncertain. Deletions cut 2 bases from V and 4 bases from J, with 19 bases between. Germline assignment: CDR1 SGDLS and CDR2 YYNGEE. This CDR3 region has 16 residues. Combining the CDR3 with reference TRBV9 and TRBJ2-7 gives the whole variable domain DSGVTQTPKHLITATGQRVTLRCSPRSGDLSVYWYQQSLDQGLQFLIQYYNGEERAKGNILERFSAQQFPDLHSELNLSSLELGDSALYFCASSVRSLTIEYEQYFGPGTRLTVT.

The rearrangement links TRBV29-1 to TRBJ1-2; tentative D call: TRBD1 (6 bases). The germline gives CDR1 SQVTM, CDR2 ANQGSEA. Trimming took off 7 bases at V and 6 bases at J, with 12 bases between the two ends. CDR3 size: 11 residues. The CDR3 protein is CSESDSHGYTF. The CDR3 nucleotides read TGCAGCGAATCGGACAGTCATGGCTACACCTTC.